This TCR beta chain is from a study of beta chain features in type 1 diabetes. The isolated RNA, all of it, was reverse transcribed, so expressed TCRB transcripts were what got sequenced. The average output of naive, central memory and regulatory T cell samples was approximately 3.6 million reads. The protocol was immunoSEQ multiplex PCR, while the TCRdb copy is restricted to in-frame clones and leaves out a portion. The sample gives about 270,000 clones, less than 15% of which show up once; around 0.025% is in the top ten. A heparinised blood draw that averaged around 110 mL was obtained once from each donor. The count of this clone is one. Sequencing was performed on naive CD4+ T cells from blood. The sequence derives from a woman between 35 and 50 years old in good health.

In nucleotides, the CDR3 is TGTGCCAGCAGCTCGGGGGGCCGGGGGGATGAGCAGTTCTTC. It is translated as CASSSGGRGDEQFF. The rearrangement joins TRBV7-6 to TRBJ2-1; TRBD2 is a possible D gene (7 bases). CDR3 length: 14 residues. Germline V gene sequence: CDR1 SGHVS, CDR2 FNYEAQ. Trimming left V 4 bases short and J 8 bases short, with 15 bases between. The full variable domain, in which reference TRBV7-6 and TRBJ2-1 provide the parts outside the CDR3, is GAGVSQSPRYKVTKRGQDVALRCDPISGHVSLYWYRQALGQGPEFLTYFNYEAQQDKSGLPNDRFSAERPEGSISTLTIQRTEQRDSAMYRCASSSGGRGDEQFFGPGTRLTVL.